The 3 T cell receptor beta chains reported below all come from one sample, sequenced in a study of blood T cell repertoires in COVID-19. Assay: immunoSEQ multiplex PCR; the TCRdb copy retains only in-frame clones and omits some. The table lists about 160,000 clones, approximately 90% of them singletons. Material: peripheral blood. The receptors originated from a young man with acute or convalescent COVID-19.

The gene calls are TRBV5-4 and TRBJ1-5, with a possible D match to TRBD1 (6 bases). The V and J ends lost 0 bases and 6 bases respectively, with 10 bases between them. The CDR3 has 14 residues. CDR1 is SGHNT, CDR2 YYREEE, per germline (reference sequence). CDR3 region: CASSLDTGIQPQHF. In DNA form, the CDR3 reads TGTGCCAGCAGCTTGGACACAGGGATTCAGCCCCAGCATTTT.

The V and J genes are TRBV6-5 and TRBJ2-3, with 10 bases lining up with TRBD1. V shed 6 bases and J 4 bases; nucleotides not matched to a gene: 7. There are 15 residues in the CDR3. The germline V gene has CDR1 MNHEY and CDR2 SVGAGI. In DNA form, the CDR3 reads TGTGCCAGCAGCCCGACAGGGGGCTGGTCAGATACGCAGTATTTT. Translated, it gives CASSPTGGWSDTQYF.

This clone has only a few counts. The chain joins TRBV6-5 to TRBJ2-7; D unclear. This CDR3 has 16 amino acids. The germline V gene has CDR1 MNHEY and CDR2 SVGAGI. Trimming stripped 0 bases from V and 5 bases from J, with 17 bases between. The CDR3 spells CASSYSASRGINEQYF. In nucleotides, the CDR3 is TGTGCCAGCAGTTACTCAGCCAGTAGAGGTATCAACGAGCAGTACTTC.